The T cell receptor (beta chain) described here comes from a study of OX40 agonist ivuxolimab in advanced cancers. Study summary: Enrolled patients in dose escalation had cancers that were hepatocellular carcinoma, melanoma, renal cell or head and neck cancer.

Germline lookup yields CDR1 SEHNR and CDR2 FQNEAQ (reference sequence). Trimming pared 5 bases from V and 5 bases from J, leaving 16 bases between. This CDR3 region has 15 residues. The data were produced by immunoSEQ multiplex PCR, yet TCRdb's version contains in-frame clones alone and is incomplete. The table records around 54,000 clones, 90% to 95% of them present only once. Sample: CD4+ or CD8+ T cells sorted from blood, taken in a trial of the OX40 agonist ivuxolimab. The receptor's source is an adult with an advanced solid tumor such as melanoma, head and neck, liver or kidney cancer. J is TRBJ2-1 and V is TRBV7-9; D perhaps matches TRBD2 (6 bases). DNA of the CDR3: TGTGCCAGCAGCCGAAACAGTGGAGGGAACAATGAGCAGTTCTTC. It translates to CASSRNSGGNNEQFF. Full variable domain (missing parts from reference TRBV7-9 and TRBJ2-1): DTGVSQNPRHKITKRGQNVTFRCDPISEHNRLYWYRQTLGQGPEFLTYFQNEAQLEKSRLLSDRFSAERPKGSFSTLEIQRTEQGDSAMYLCASSRNSGGNNEQFFGPGTRLTVL.